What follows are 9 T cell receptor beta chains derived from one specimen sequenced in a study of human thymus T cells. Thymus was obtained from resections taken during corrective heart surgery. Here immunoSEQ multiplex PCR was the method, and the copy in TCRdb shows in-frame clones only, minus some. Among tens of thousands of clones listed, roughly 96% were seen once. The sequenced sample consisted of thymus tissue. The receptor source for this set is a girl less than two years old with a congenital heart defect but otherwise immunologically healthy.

CDR3 protein: CASTPTTTGTYGYTF. CDR3 bases: TGCGCCAGCACCCCGACTACCACAGGGACCTATGGCTACACCTTC. This chain connects TRBV10-2 to TRBJ1-2, with D possibly being TRBD1 (6 bases). Germline CDR1 and CDR2: WSHSY and SAAADI. The CDR3 has 15 residues. V lost 7 bases and J 4 bases, leaving 19 bases between the germline ends.

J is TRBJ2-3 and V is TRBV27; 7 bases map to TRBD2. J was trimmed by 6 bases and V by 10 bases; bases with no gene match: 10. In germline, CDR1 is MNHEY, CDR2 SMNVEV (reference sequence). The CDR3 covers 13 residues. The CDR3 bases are TGTGCCAACGGGGGACTACCCGGGGATACGCAGTATTTT. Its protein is CANGGLPGDTQYF.

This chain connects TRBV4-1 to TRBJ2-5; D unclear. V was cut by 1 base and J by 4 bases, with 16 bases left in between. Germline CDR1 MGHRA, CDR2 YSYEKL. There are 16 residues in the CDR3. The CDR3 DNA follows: TGCGCCAGCAGCCAAGGTCCTCCAACGGTGGGAGAGACCCAGTACTTC. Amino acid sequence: CASSQGPPTVGETQYF.

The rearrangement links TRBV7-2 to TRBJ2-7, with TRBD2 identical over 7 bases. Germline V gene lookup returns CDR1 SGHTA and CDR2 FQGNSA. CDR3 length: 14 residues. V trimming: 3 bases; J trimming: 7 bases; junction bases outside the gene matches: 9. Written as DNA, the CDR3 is TGTGCCAGCAGCTTTAAGCGGGACCGGTGGGAGCAGTACTTC. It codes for CASSFKRDRWEQYF. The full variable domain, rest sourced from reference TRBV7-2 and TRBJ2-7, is GAGVSQSPSNKVTEKGKDVELRCDPISGHTALYWYRQSLGQGLEFLIYFQGNSAPDKSGLPSDRFSAERTGGSVSTLTIQRTQQEDSAVYLCASSFKRDRWEQYFGPGTRLTVT.

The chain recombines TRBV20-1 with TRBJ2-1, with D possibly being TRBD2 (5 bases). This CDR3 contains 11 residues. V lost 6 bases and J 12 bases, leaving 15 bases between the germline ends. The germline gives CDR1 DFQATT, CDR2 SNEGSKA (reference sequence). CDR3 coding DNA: TGCAGTGCGTGGACTCTCCAAGGGCAGTTCTTC. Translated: CSAWTLQGQFF.

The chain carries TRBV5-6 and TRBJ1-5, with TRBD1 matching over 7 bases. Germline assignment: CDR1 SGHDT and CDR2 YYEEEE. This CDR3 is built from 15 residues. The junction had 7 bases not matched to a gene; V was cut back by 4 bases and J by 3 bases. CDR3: CASSLQTGNNQPQHF. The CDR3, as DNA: TGTGCCAGCAGCCTCCAGACAGGGAACAATCAGCCCCAGCATTTT.

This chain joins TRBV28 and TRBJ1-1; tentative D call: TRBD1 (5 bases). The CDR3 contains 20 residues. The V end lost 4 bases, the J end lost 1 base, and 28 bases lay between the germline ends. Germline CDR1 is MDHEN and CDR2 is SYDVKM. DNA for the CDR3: TGTGCCAGCAGTTACTTATTGCGGGGCACCGTCTCACCAAAGAACACTGAAGCTTTCTTT. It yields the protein CASSYLLRGTVSPKNTEAFF.

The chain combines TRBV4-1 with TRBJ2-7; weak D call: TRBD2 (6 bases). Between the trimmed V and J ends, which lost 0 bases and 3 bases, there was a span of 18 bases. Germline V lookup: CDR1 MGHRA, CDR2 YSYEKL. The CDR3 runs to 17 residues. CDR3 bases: TGCGCCAGCAGCCAAGAGGGGCGCCGAGGAGGGGACTACGAGCAGTACTTC. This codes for CASSQEGRRGGDYEQYF.

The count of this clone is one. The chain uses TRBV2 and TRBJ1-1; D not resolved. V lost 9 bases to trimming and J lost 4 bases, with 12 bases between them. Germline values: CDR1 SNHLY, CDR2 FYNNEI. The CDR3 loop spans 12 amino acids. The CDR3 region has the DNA TGTGCCAGGGGATGGGGATTCACTGAAGCTTTCTTT. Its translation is CARGWGFTEAFF.